This T cell receptor beta chain appears in the sequencing data of a study of shared clonotypes between healthy human individuals. Clones were read by immunoSEQ multiplex PCR, and TCRdb kept only the in-frame ones, dropping some. Among hundreds of thousands of clones, around 73% were seen once, and the ten largest hold under 2%. A single count supports this clone. V lost 2 bases and J 4 bases, leaving 8 bases between the germline ends. Germline V gives CDR1 KGHSH, CDR2 LQKENI. The CDR3 spans 13 residues. The source of this sequence is a young woman in good health. The sample consisted of memory CD4+ T cells sorted from blood. Noted subset: CD45RA-negative fraction. The rearrangement uses TRBV18 and TRBJ1-1, with a possible D match to TRBD1 (5 bases). The CDR3 reads CASSPGAGTEAFF. Written as DNA, the CDR3 is TGTGCCAGCTCACCAGGGGCCGGCACTGAAGCTTTCTTT.